One and the same sample provided the 5 T cell receptor beta chains below, sequenced in a study of tumor and adjacent non-tumor tissue in lung cancer. This sample's RNA came from whole unsorted tissue. The normal lung tissue was taken more than 3 cm from the tumor edge. Three rounds of nested PCR, following a modified ARM-PCR protocol, produced the TCRbeta library. TCRdb redid the calling of the multiplex PCR reads with MiXCR, one entry per CDR3 protein. This sample has some 99,000 distinct CDR3 sequences; about 65% occur once, and the top ten carry around a fifth. Sample: distant non-tumor lung tissue. The receptors originated from a man aged 60-69 years with non-small cell lung cancer.

On this clonotype: A much bigger clone sits one base away, suggesting this may be a read error. V is TRBV5-1 and J is TRBJ2-7; D is perhaps TRBD1 (6 bases). V lost 0 bases and J 6 bases, leaving 7 bases between the germline ends. The CDR3 length is 12 residues. The germline V gene encodes CDR1 SGHRS and CDR2 YFSETQ. The chain's CDR3 is CASSLVQGEQYF. The CDR3 coding sequence is TGCGCCAGCAGCTTGGTACAGGGCGAGCAGTACTTC.

This clonotype appeared a few times. This sequence may be a read error, since a much larger clone differs from it by one base. V and J are TRBV5-6 and TRBJ1-3; no clear D. Deletions cut 0 bases from V and 0 bases from J, with 10 bases between. Germline V CDR1 and CDR2: SGHDT, YYEEEE. The length of the CDR3 is 16 residues. The CDR3 nucleotides are TGTGCCAGCAGCTTGGACGGACCGTCCTCTGGAAACACCATATATTTT. This gives the protein CASSLDGPSSGNTIYF.

About this clonotype itself: This may come from a read error, since a much larger clone is one base off. This chain links TRBV6-1 with TRBJ2-2; 7 bases align to TRBD2. CDR3 size: 16 residues. The germline gives CDR1 MNHNS, CDR2 SASEGT. The DNA of the CDR3 is TGTGCCAGCAGTGAACGCGGGAGCGGTAACAGCGGGGAGCTGTTTTTT. Its translation is CASSERGSGNSGELFF.

This clonotype has more than one count but fewer than ten. The CDR3 ends on some other residue instead of the conserved phenylalanine or tryptophan, so this is likely a read error. The chain has TRBV5-4 and TRBJ1-1; TRBD1 matches 8 bases. CDR1 and CDR2 from the germline V gene are SGHNT and YYREEE (reference sequence). The CDR3 has 20 residues. The V gene end was trimmed by 4 bases and the J gene end by 0 bases; junction bases not matched to a gene: 20. DNA of the CDR3: TGTGCCAGCAGCCGCCAGACCTGGAAGACAGGGGATCGGTTGAACACTGAAGCTTTCTCT. This encodes CASSRQTWKTGDRLNTEAFS.

The rearrangement links TRBV10-3 to TRBJ2-7; 8 nucleotides line up with TRBD1. CDR3 length: 14 amino acids. J gave up 5 bases and V 6 bases, and 9 bases lay outside the gene matches. The germline gives CDR1 ENHRY, CDR2 SYGVKD. CDR3 nucleotides: TGTGCCATCAGAGGTGACAGGGGATGGCACGAGCAGTACTTC. It yields the protein CAIRGDRGWHEQYF.